A selection of T cell receptor beta chains follows, all from one sample in a study of shared clonotypes between healthy human individuals. Sequencing used immunoSEQ multiplex PCR; TCRdb keeps in-frame clones, though not all of them. Seen here are millions of clones, approximately 95% observed once, and the top ten hold 0.13%. The specimen sequenced was naive CD4+ T cells sorted from blood. The receptors shown here come from a man aged 18 to 30 in good health. Each CDR3 is given with its conserved first and last residue. A D gene is named only where the DNA matches it firmly. The listing skips clone size in some rows; elsewhere it reads once, few, many or a size class.

CDR3nt	CDR3aa	d_gene	v_gene	j_gene	len	abundance
TGTGCCAGCAGTCCGGCCTCTGGGGCCAACGTCCTGACTTTC	CASSPASGANVLTF	-	TRBV6-4	TRBJ2-6	14	-
TGTGCCAGCAGCAAAGCGGACGGGGCAGGCCTCATGATAAACTACGAGCAGTACTTC	CASSKADGAGLMINYEQYF	-	TRBV21-1	TRBJ2-7	19	-
TGTGCCAGCAGTGACCGGGACAGGGGCTTTTATAGCAATCAGCCCCAGCATTTT	CASSDRDRGFYSNQPQHF	TRBD1	TRBV6-1	TRBJ1-5	18	-
TGCGCCAGCAGCTTGGCTACAGGGGGGGAGTACGAGCAGTACTTC	CASSLATGGEYEQYF	-	TRBV5-1	TRBJ2-7	15	-
TGTGCCAGCTCACCCGGGTCGGTATCCTACGAGCAGTACTTC	CASSPGSVSYEQYF	-	TRBV18	TRBJ2-7	14	-
TGTGCCAGCTCACGTATCGGACAGGGGATGGGAGAGACCCAGTACTTC	CASSRIGQGMGETQYF	TRBD1	TRBV18	TRBJ2-5	16	-
TGTGCCAGCAGCTTATTAGCGGGGCACTCCTATGGCTACACCTTC	CASSLLAGHSYGYTF	-	TRBV7-9	TRBJ1-2	15	-
TGTGCCAGCAGCCCCCGGACCGGTAACTATGGCTACACCTTC	CASSPRTGNYGYTF	-	TRBV7-8	TRBJ1-2	14	-
TGTGCTAGTGGTTTGACCCGTCAACCGGGAGACACCATATATTTT	CASGLTRQPGDTIYF	-	TRBV12-5	TRBJ1-3	15	-
TGTGCCAGCACCCGGGACAGGGGGAGAGGAAACACCATATATTTT	CASTRDRGRGNTIYF	TRBD1	TRBV6-6	TRBJ1-3	15	-
TGCGCCAGCAGCCTGGCTGACGGGAACTATGGCTACACCTTC	CASSLADGNYGYTF	-	TRBV5-1	TRBJ1-2	14	-
TGCTCCTCCGGGCTGGTTCGCGAGACCCAGTACTTC	CSSGLVRETQYF	-	TRBV27	TRBJ2-5	12	once
TGTGCCAGCAGCGACACCGGGGGCAGAGATACGCAGTATTTT	CASSDTGGRDTQYF	-	TRBV6-5	TRBJ2-3	14	-
TGTGCCAGTAGCGCGACAGGGGGCTCCACTAATGAAAAACTGTTTTTT	CASSATGGSTNEKLFF	TRBD1	TRBV19	TRBJ1-4	16	-
TGTGCCTCTCGGACTTTGTCAGCGTACTACGAGCAGTACTTC	CASRTLSAYYEQYF	-	TRBV2	TRBJ2-7	14	-
TGTGCCACCTCCCGCGACGAGAGCTACAATGAGCAGTTCTTC	CATSRDESYNEQFF	-	TRBV6-1	TRBJ2-1	14	once
TGTGCCAGCAGCTTGGATATCAACTATGGCTACACCTTC	CASSLDINYGYTF	-	TRBV5-5	TRBJ1-2	13	few
TGTGCCACAATGACAGGGGGGAGCTCCTACAATGAGCAGTTCTTC	CATMTGGSSYNEQFF	TRBD1	TRBV6-5	TRBJ2-1	15	-
TGTGCCAGCAGCCGCAGGACAGGGTCCGGCGATGAGCAGTTCTTC	CASSRRTGSGDEQFF	TRBD1	TRBV7-9	TRBJ2-1	15	-
TGTGCCATCACCGCAGGGGAATTGGGCTACACCTTC	CAITAGELGYTF	-	TRBV10-3	TRBJ1-2	12	-